What follows is one T cell receptor (beta chain) and its context. Measured with immunoSEQ multiplex PCR; TCRdb has only the in-frame clones, and not every one. The sample lists about 320,000 clones, 85% to 90% seen once, with around 5% in the top ten. This sample's treatment: roughly 19 received Ad26.COV2.S at low or high dose, single or two shots; 5 received placebo; per-sample allocation not given. On day 63 after the first injection, vaccine and placebo recipients gave samples. This entry comes from a study of Ad26.COV2.S vaccination and SARS-CoV-2 variants. The sample here was peripheral blood, taken in a trial of Ad26.COV2.S vaccine versus placebo. This receptor was identified in a person aged 18-65 years who received the Ad26.COV2.S COVID-19 vaccine or a placebo.

DNA for the CDR3: TGTGCCAGCAGCCTCAAGACAGGACAGGTGAACACTGAAGCTTTCTTT. Its translation is CASSLKTGQVNTEAFF. V usage is TRBV3-1 (or the pseudogene TRBV3-2) and J usage is TRBJ1-1; TRBD1 agrees at 7 bases. Germline V gene sequence: CDR1 LGHDT, CDR2 YNNKEL (reference sequence). Losses at the gene ends were 4 bases for V and 0 bases for J; bases not matched to a gene: 8. The CDR3 spans 16 residues.